This TCR beta chain was sequenced in a study of identifying expanded T cells in peripheral blood. Findings of the study overall: Variance in clone template counts between approximately 2-week samples significantly increased with total template count across all healthy donors. Technical replicates showed roughly 1.2 changed clones; two weeks roughly 15; four weeks 19.

To note about this clone: No antigen is known for it.

The trim removed 4 bases at V and 4 bases at J, leaving 13 bases unmatched. The CDR3 covers 18 residues. Germline CDR1 LNHDA, CDR2 SQIVND (reference sequence). TCRdb keeps only in-frame clones here, not all; method: immunoSEQ multiplex PCR. The sample records approximately 56,000 clones, about 80% being singletons. Collection occurred without any documented infections or immune events in donors. The source material was blood. The gene calls are TRBV19 and TRBJ2-5; 12 bases align to TRBD1. This sequence was found in a person aged 18 to 75 in good health. Written as DNA, the CDR3 is TGTGCCAGTAGTACAAGAGATGACCGGGACAGGGGGCGAGAGACCCAGTACTTC. Its protein is CASSTRDDRDRGRETQYF. Complete variable domain (other parts from reference TRBV19 and TRBJ2-5): DGGITQSPKYLFRKEGQNVTLSCEQNLNHDAMYWYRQDPGQGLRLIYYSQIVNDFQKGDIAEGYSVSREKKESFPLTVTSAQKNPTAFYLCASSTRDDRDRGRETQYFGPGTRLLVL.